Each of the 9 T cell receptor beta chains below was sequenced from the same sample in a study of blood T cells in healthy people across ages. With a J-beta primer mix and a sample-barcoded 5' primer, a second PCR ran about 7 to 12 cycles. TCRdb processed the 5' RACE reads anew with MiXCR; each CDR3 protein has one entry. The sample records 800,000 to 950,000 distinct CDR3 sequences, about 37% being singletons. The specimen sequenced was blood. These receptor sequences come from a man younger than 35 in good health.

This rearrangement joins TRBV18 to TRBJ2-7; 8 bases line up with TRBD1. The V gene end was trimmed by 8 bases and the J gene end by 3 bases; junction bases not matched to a gene: 3. There are 12 residues in the CDR3. Germline V gives CDR1 KGHSH, CDR2 LQKENI. In nucleotides, the CDR3 is TGTGCCAGCGGACAGGGAAACTACGAGCAGTACTTC. Translated, it gives CASGQGNYEQYF.

The rearrangement uses TRBV28 and TRBJ2-4; D ambiguous. The length of the CDR3 is 12 residues. Germline V lookup: CDR1 MDHEN, CDR2 SYDVKM. Trimming took off 1 base at V and 8 bases at J, with 6 bases between the two ends. CDR3 loop: CASSLSPDIQYF. CDR3 nucleotide sequence: TGTGCCAGCAGTTTATCCCCGGACATTCAGTACTTC.

This clonotype occurred many times. This chain uses TRBV24-1 with TRBJ1-6; D gene ambiguous. The CDR3 runs 12 residues. V gave up 9 bases and J gave up 11 bases, with 13 bases separating them. Germline CDR1 KGHDR, CDR2 SFDVKD. The DNA of the CDR3 is TGTGCCACCGCAGGAGGACCGACACCCCTCCACTTT. It encodes CATAGGPTPLHF.

Only a few counts were recorded for this clonotype. The chain links TRBV5-6 to TRBJ2-5; no clear D. V was cut by 1 base and J by 7 bases, with 17 bases left in between. In germline, CDR1 is SGHDT, CDR2 YYEEEE. CDR3 length: 15 amino acids. CDR3 sequence reads: CASSLFATLGWTQYF. In DNA, the CDR3 is TGTGCCAGCAGCTTGTTTGCGACCCTAGGTTGGACCCAGTACTTC.

The V and J genes are TRBV28 and TRBJ1-1, with TRBD1 matching over 7 bases. The CDR3 consists of 15 residues. With V trimmed by 6 bases and J by 4 bases, 11 bases remained unmatched. Germline lookup yields CDR1 MDHEN and CDR2 SYDVKM. The CDR3 spells CASSNPGGPTTEAFF. The DNA of the CDR3 is TGTGCCAGCAGCAACCCAGGGGGGCCCACCACTGAAGCTTTCTTT.

The V and J genes are TRBV12-3 or TRBV12-4 and TRBJ2-5, with a possible D match to TRBD2 (5 bases). CDR3 length: 14 residues. V was clipped by 3 bases and J by 2 bases, with 10 bases between them. The CDR3 sequence: CASSLGSPQETQYF. CDR3 nucleotide sequence: TGTGCCAGCAGTTTGGGGAGTCCTCAAGAGACCCAGTACTTC.

The count of this clonotype is one. The chain joins TRBV10-3 to TRBJ2-1; the D gene is possibly TRBD1 (5 bases). This CDR3 has 13 residues. Germline CDR1 and CDR2: ENHRY and SYGVKD. V was shortened by 6 bases and J by 5 bases, with 11 bases between the two germline ends. The CDR3 DNA reads as TGTGCCATCAGGGGGCAACAGGACAATGAGCAGTTCTTC. It codes for CAIRGQQDNEQFF.

This clonotype was recorded a few times. The genes are TRBV5-4 and TRBJ2-7; D is ambiguous. Trimming pared 3 bases from V and 3 bases from J, leaving 13 bases between. The CDR3 length is 14 residues. Germline V gene sequence: CDR1 SGHNT, CDR2 YYREEE (reference sequence). CDR3 sequence (DNA): TGTGCCAGCAGCTCCCAAGGCCCACTCTACGAGCAGTACTTC. As protein: CASSSQGPLYEQYF.

This clonotype has ten or more counts. The chain is built from TRBV10-3 and TRBJ2-2, with D perhaps being TRBD1 or TRBD2 (5 bases each). The CDR3 runs 15 residues. V was clipped by 4 bases and J by 6 bases, with 15 bases between them. Germline CDR1 ENHRY, CDR2 SYGVKD. The CDR3 bases are TGTGCCATCAGTGGATTGGGACCCCCGTCCGGGGAGCTGTTTTTT. Its translation is CAISGLGPPSGELFF.